The entry below gives a single T cell receptor beta chain sequence along with its context. Germline CDR1 is SGHTA and CDR2 is FQGTGA. The CDR3 runs to 15 residues. Trimming at V came to 5 bases and at J to 4 bases, leaving 9 bases not matched to a gene. These data come from a study of blood T cell repertoires in COVID-19. Whole-study context: Collection of acute and convalescent COVID-19 samples took place in the United States, Italy and Spain. In each case, the material was cDNA or gDNA derived from T cells, B-cell-depleted T cells, or PBMCs.

Source study methods: Reference gene primer amplification yielded estimated nucleated cell counts. Repertoires were generated with immunoSEQ multiplex PCR, while TCRdb's copy carries only in-frame clones and drops some. V and J calls and clone size are copied from that table; D and trimming were computed from the DNA. The data contain more than 250,000 clones, 85% to 90% of them singletons. Cohorts were based on clinical histories the participants reported. The TCR originated in a woman aged 18-29 years with acute COVID-19. V gene TRBV7-3 combines with J gene TRBJ2-3; 7 bases fit TRBD2. The sequenced sample consisted of PBMCs or T cells enriched from blood (not recorded which). CDR3 sequence: CASSNQPLAADTQYF. The CDR3 bases are TGTGCCAGCAGCAACCAGCCCCTAGCGGCAGATACGCAGTATTTT.